The 21 T cell receptor beta chains presented below share a single source sample, sequenced in a study of CD8+CD57+ T cells in acquired aplastic anemia (dated by TCRdb to the late 2010s). The sequencer was an Illumina HiSeq 2000. TCR beta VDJ combination and CDR3 sequence profiling used genomic DNA as the template. TCRdb cleaned the public reads at Q25 with fastp, built clones with MiXCR and kept in-frame beta chains. For every CDR3 protein sequence, its rows merge into one entry that carries the most common genes and DNA. This sample comprises about 81,000 distinct CDR3 sequences, more than 40% of them detected only once. In total, the top ten clones hold approximately 61% of the sample. Material: sorted CD4+, CD8+, or CD8+CD57+ T cells (not recorded which) from PBMCs. All receptors come from a human donor in good health, serving as a control.

The chain carries TRBV25-1 and TRBJ1-1; 8 positions match TRBD1. This CDR3 contains 16 residues. The V and J ends lost 5 bases and 1 base, in that order; junction bases with no gene match: 9. Looked up from germline, CDR1 is MGHDK and CDR2 is SYGVNS. The CDR3 protein is CASSLLPGTGNTEAFF. CDR3 coding DNA: TGTGCCAGCAGTTTGCTCCCCGGGACAGGGAACACTGAAGCTTTCTTT.

This clonotype was counted at least ten times. The chain couples TRBV20-1 to TRBJ2-4; D ambiguous. Germline CDR1 reads DFQATT; CDR2 reads SNEGSKA (reference sequence). The CDR3 runs to 13 residues. V was pared by 6 bases and J by 0 bases, with 9 bases between. CDR3 amino acids: CSAQSLAKNIQYF. The CDR3 coding sequence is TGCAGTGCCCAGTCTCTAGCCAAAAACATTCAGTACTTC.

Details on this clonotype: Given the absence of the conserved phenylalanine or tryptophan at the CDR3 end, a read error is likely. The chain carries TRBV27 and TRBJ1-1; D may be TRBD1 (5 bases). The CDR3 sequence is 16 residues long. The germline gives CDR1 MNHEY, CDR2 SMNVEV (reference sequence). The V end was cut by 6 bases, the J end by 2 bases, with 19 bases between. The CDR3 DNA reads TGTGCCAGCAGGAGAGGGGCAGGGACCGCTAACACTGAAGCTTTCTCT. Translation gives CASRRGAGTANTEAFS.

V is TRBV2 and J is TRBJ1-2, with D possibly being TRBD1 (5 bases). Germline V gives CDR1 SNHLY, CDR2 FYNNEI. The CDR3 totals 13 residues. V shed 4 bases and J shed 4 bases, with 10 bases lying between them. The CDR3 protein is CASSGKGFYGYTF. As DNA, the CDR3 is TGTGCCAGCAGTGGAAAGGGGTTCTATGGCTACACCTTC. The whole variable domain, filled in from reference TRBV2 and TRBJ1-2, reads EPEVTQTPSHQVTQMGQEVILRCVPISNHLYFYWYRQILGQKVEFLVSFYNNEISEKSEIFDDQFSVERPDGSNFTLKIRSTKLEDSAMYFCASSGKGFYGYTFGSGTRLTVV.

This chain connects TRBV7-9 to TRBJ1-5; no definite D call. This CDR3 is 13 amino acids long. Germline values: CDR1 SEHNR, CDR2 FQNEAQ (reference sequence). The germline V and J ends were trimmed by 1 base and 7 bases, with 8 bases remaining between them. CDR3 amino acids: CASSLGSGQPQHF. Here the CDR3 DNA reads TGTGCCAGCAGCTTAGGAAGTGGGCAGCCCCAGCATTTT.

V usage is TRBV2 and J usage is TRBJ2-5, with 9 bases identical to TRBD2. CDR3 length: 15 residues. V dropped 8 bases and J dropped 2; count of bases not matched to a gene: 9. Germline CDR1 SNHLY, CDR2 FYNNEI. The CDR3 coding sequence is TGTGCCAGCGGGGAGGTCGCGGGAGGGCAAGAGACCCAGTACTTC. Protein: CASGEVAGGQETQYF.

This clonotype was seen at least ten times. The V call is TRBV27, the J call TRBJ1-2; D remains unclear. Germline CDR1 reads MNHEY; CDR2 reads SMNVEV (reference sequence). V lost 10 bases to trimming and J lost 8 bases, with 17 bases between them. This CDR3 has 12 amino acids. The CDR3 loop reads CATRRGIWGYTF. CDR3 coding DNA: TGTGCCACCAGAAGAGGGATCTGGGGCTACACCTTC.

This clonotype was seen a few times. The chain has TRBV5-1 and TRBJ1-3, with 7 nucleotides matching TRBD1. V lost 4 bases to trimming and J lost 0 bases; unmatched junction nucleotides: 16. Germline values: CDR1 SGHRS, CDR2 YFSETQ. This CDR3 contains 19 residues. The CDR3 DNA follows: TGCGCCAGCAGCATGGGGACAGTTTCTTTAGACCACTCTGGAAACACCATATATTTT. Its protein is CASSMGTVSLDHSGNTIYF.

V is TRBV7-2 and J is TRBJ1-3; possibly TRBD1 for D (5 bases). This CDR3 comprises 16 residues. Trimming stripped 0 bases from V and 1 base from J, with 10 bases between. The germline gives CDR1 SGHTA, CDR2 FQGNSA. CDR3 region: CASSLAGGASGNTIYF. CDR3 in DNA: TGTGCCAGCAGCTTAGCAGGCGGGGCTTCTGGAAACACCATATATTTT.

The chain couples TRBV19 to TRBJ1-2; D gene ambiguous. Per the germline V gene, CDR1 is LNHDA and CDR2 is SQIVND (reference sequence). This CDR3 contains 14 residues. V was trimmed by 1 base and J by 8 bases, leaving 14 bases between them. The CDR3 spells CASSIAGGPMGYTF. In DNA form, the CDR3 reads TGTGCCAGTAGTATAGCCGGCGGACCGATGGGCTACACCTTC.

This clonotype has only a few counts. The genes are TRBV5-4 and TRBJ1-1; 7 bases fit TRBD1. CDR1 is SGHNT and CDR2 is YYREEE in the germline V gene (reference sequence). V lost 2 bases and J lost 3; bases outside the gene matches: 7. The CDR3 has 15 amino acids. The CDR3 DNA reads TGTGCCAGCAGCTTAGGGACAGAGATTTACACTGAAGCTTTCTTT. Translated: CASSLGTEIYTEAFF.

The chain links TRBV2 to TRBJ1-1; D is unresolved. This CDR3 has 14 amino acids. V gave up 1 base and J gave up 2 bases, with 8 bases separating them. Germline CDR1 reads SNHLY; CDR2 reads FYNNEI. CDR3 region: CASSEVSLNTEAFF. The CDR3 DNA is TGTGCCAGCAGTGAAGTCTCTCTCAACACTGAAGCTTTCTTT. Full variable domain (missing parts from reference TRBV2 and TRBJ1-1): EPEVTQTPSHQVTQMGQEVILRCVPISNHLYFYWYRQILGQKVEFLVSFYNNEISEKSEIFDDQFSVERPDGSNFTLKIRSTKLEDSAMYFCASSEVSLNTEAFFGQGTRLTVV.

The CDR3 region is CAWRGRDEIYNEQFF. The CDR3 bases are TGTGCCTGGAGAGGACGAGACGAAATCTACAATGAGCAGTTCTTC. The rearrangement links TRBV30 to TRBJ2-1; D is undetermined. This CDR3 comprises 15 residues. The germline gives CDR1 GTSNPN, CDR2 SVGIG (reference sequence). The V and J ends lost 3 bases and 3 bases respectively, with 15 bases between them. Filled out from reference TRBV30 and TRBJ2-1, the complete variable domain reads SQTIHQWPATLVQPVGSPLSLECTVEGTSNPNLYWYRQAAGRGLQLLFYSVGIGQISSEVPQNLSASRPQDRQFILSSKKLLLSDSGFYLCAWRGRDEIYNEQFFGPGTRLTVL.

This clonotype was recorded at least ten times. This chain uses TRBV7-6 with TRBJ2-1; TRBD1 matches 8 bases. Germline lookup yields CDR1 SGHVS and CDR2 FNYEAQ. The V and J ends lost 5 bases and 3 bases, in that order; junction bases with no gene match: 9. The CDR3 loop spans 16 amino acids. The CDR3 sequence is CASSAYPGTGYNEQFF. The CDR3 DNA reads TGTGCCAGCAGCGCCTACCCCGGGACAGGCTACAATGAGCAGTTCTTC.

This sequence joins TRBV7-2 and TRBJ2-5; no definite D call. The CDR3 consists of 13 residues. CDR1 and CDR2 from the germline V gene are SGHTA and FQGNSA. V lost 4 bases and J 5 bases, leaving 11 bases between the germline ends. CDR3 amino acids: CASSSKDRETQYF. In DNA, the CDR3 is TGTGCCAGCAGCTCCAAGGATCGGGAGACCCAGTACTTC.

The chain employs TRBV10-3 and TRBJ2-7; TRBD1 matches 9 bases. CDR1 and CDR2 (germline): ENHRY, SYGVKD. Losses at the gene ends were 10 bases for V and 5 bases for J; bases not matched to a gene: 9. The CDR3 covers 13 residues. CDR3 in amino acids: CASRRDRDHEQYF. In DNA form, the CDR3 reads TGTGCCAGCAGAAGGGACAGGGACCACGAGCAGTACTTC.

V usage is TRBV2 and J usage is TRBJ1-6, with D possibly being TRBD1 (6 bases). The V end was cut by 1 base, the J end by 7 bases, with 8 bases between. CDR3 size: 14 residues. The germline V gene encodes CDR1 SNHLY and CDR2 FYNNEI. The CDR3 DNA reads as TGTGCCAGCAGTGAAGGGGGGGGCAATTCACCCCTCCACTTT. Protein: CASSEGGGNSPLHF.

This clonotype has a handful of counts. The V and J genes are TRBV29-1 and TRBJ2-3; maybe TRBD2 (6 bases). The CDR3 is made up of 14 amino acids. Trimming pared 5 bases from V and 3 bases from J, leaving 15 bases between. Germline assignment: CDR1 SQVTM and CDR2 ANQGSEA. The CDR3 is CSVIGGALTDTQYF. CDR3 DNA: TGCAGCGTTATAGGCGGGGCCTTGACAGATACGCAGTATTTT.

The CDR3 loop is CAIRDLADEQYF. The CDR3 nucleotides are TGTGCCATCAGGGATCTAGCAGACGAGCAGTACTTC. This chain connects TRBV10-3 to TRBJ2-7; possibly TRBD2 for D (5 bases). Trimming shortened V by 6 bases and J by 5 bases, and 11 bases separated the two germline ends. The CDR3 extends over 12 amino acids. CDR1 ENHRY and CDR2 SYGVKD come from the germline V gene.

Written as DNA, the CDR3 is TGCAGCGCGATGGCTTGGGGGATGTGGGATGAGACCCAGTACTTC. It specifies CSAMAWGMWDETQYF. The chain is built from TRBV29-1 and TRBJ2-5; D is perhaps TRBD1 or TRBD2 (5 bases each). CDR3 size: 15 residues. The germline CDR1 and CDR2 sequences are SQVTM and ANQGSEA. With 7 bases removed from V and 5 bases from J, the gap between germline ends came to 23 bases.

This rearrangement joins TRBV10-2 to TRBJ1-5; D remains ambiguous. CDR1 WSHSY and CDR2 SAAADI come from the germline V gene. Trimming cost V 2 bases and J 11 bases, with 13 bases left between them. This CDR3 contains 13 residues. The CDR3 loop is CASSETSAETQHF. The CDR3 region has the DNA TGCGCCAGCAGTGAGACTAGCGCAGAGACCCAGCATTTT.